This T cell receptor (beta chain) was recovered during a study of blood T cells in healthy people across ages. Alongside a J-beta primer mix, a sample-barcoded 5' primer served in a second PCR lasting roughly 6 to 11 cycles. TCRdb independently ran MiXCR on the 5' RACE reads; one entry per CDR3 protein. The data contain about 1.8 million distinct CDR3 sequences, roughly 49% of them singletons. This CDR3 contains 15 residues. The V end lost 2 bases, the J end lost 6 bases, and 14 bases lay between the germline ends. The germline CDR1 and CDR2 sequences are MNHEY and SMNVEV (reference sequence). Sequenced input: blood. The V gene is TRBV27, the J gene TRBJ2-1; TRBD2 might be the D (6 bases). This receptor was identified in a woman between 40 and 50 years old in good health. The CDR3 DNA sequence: TGTGCCAGCAGTTTAGCGGGGAGGTGGGGCAATGAGCAGTTCTTC. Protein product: CASSLAGRWGNEQFF.